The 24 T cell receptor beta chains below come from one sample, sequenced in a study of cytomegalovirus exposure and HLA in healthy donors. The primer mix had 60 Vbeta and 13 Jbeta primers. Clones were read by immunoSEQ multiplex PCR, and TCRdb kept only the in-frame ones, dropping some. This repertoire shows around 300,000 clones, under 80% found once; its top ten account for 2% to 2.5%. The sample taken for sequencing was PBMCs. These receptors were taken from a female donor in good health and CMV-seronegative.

The CDR3 DNA reads as TGTGCCAGCAAGGGAAGAGCCACTAGCTACGAGCAGTACTTC. Translating it yields CASKGRATSYEQYF. The chain couples TRBV28 to TRBJ2-5, with D perhaps matching TRBD2 (5 bases). The J call may be faulty, since TRBJ2-7 better matches the DNA end. The length of the CDR3 is 14 residues. Germline V gene data show CDR1 as MDHEN and CDR2 as SYDVKM.

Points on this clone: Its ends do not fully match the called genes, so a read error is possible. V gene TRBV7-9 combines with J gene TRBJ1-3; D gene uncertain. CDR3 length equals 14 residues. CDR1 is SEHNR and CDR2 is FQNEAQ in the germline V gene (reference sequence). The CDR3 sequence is CSSSLTGSGNTIYF. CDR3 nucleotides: TGTTCCAGCAGCTTAACGGGTTCTGGAAACACCATATATTTT. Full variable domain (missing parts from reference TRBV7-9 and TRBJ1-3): DTGVSQNPRHKITKRGQNVTFRCDPISEHNRLYWYRQTLGQGPEFLTYFQNEAQLEKSRLLSDRFSAERPKGSFSTLEIQRTEQGDSAMYLCSSSLTGSGNTIYFGEGSWLTVV.

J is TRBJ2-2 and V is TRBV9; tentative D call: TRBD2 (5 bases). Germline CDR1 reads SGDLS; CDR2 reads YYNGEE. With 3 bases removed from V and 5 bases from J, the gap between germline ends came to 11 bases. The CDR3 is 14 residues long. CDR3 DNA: TGTGCCAGCAGCGCGGCCCGGGGAACCGGGGAGCTGTTTTTT. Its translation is CASSAARGTGELFF.

This chain's CDR3 is CASRPQLAGTDTQYF. CDR3 DNA: TGTGCCAGCAGACCGCAGCTAGCGGGAACTGATACGCAGTATTTT. V is TRBV2 and J is TRBJ2-3; 9 positions agree with TRBD2. The CDR3 has 15 amino acids. With 6 bases clipped from V and 6 bases from J, the junction kept 10 bases outside the gene matches. Germline values: CDR1 SNHLY, CDR2 FYNNEI.

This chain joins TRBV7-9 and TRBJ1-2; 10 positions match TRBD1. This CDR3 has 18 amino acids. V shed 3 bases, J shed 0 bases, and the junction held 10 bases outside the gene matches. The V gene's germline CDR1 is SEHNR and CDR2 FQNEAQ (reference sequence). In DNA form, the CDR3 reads TGTGCCAGCAGCTTCGATTGGGACAGGGGCACAGCTAACTATGGCTACACCTTC. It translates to CASSFDWDRGTANYGYTF.

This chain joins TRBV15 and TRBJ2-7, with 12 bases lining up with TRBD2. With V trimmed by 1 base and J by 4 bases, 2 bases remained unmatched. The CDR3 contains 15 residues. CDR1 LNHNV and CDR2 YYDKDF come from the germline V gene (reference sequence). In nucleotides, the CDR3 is TGTGCCACCAGCAGAGGGACTAGCGGGGTTTACGAGCAGTACTTC. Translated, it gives CATSRGTSGVYEQYF.

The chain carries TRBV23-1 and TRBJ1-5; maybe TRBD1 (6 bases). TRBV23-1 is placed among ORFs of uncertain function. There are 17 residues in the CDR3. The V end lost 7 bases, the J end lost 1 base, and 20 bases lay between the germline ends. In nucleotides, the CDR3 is TGCGCCAGCAAACCCGGGACACAATTAAACAGCAATCAGCCCCAGCATTTT. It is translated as CASKPGTQLNSNQPQHF.

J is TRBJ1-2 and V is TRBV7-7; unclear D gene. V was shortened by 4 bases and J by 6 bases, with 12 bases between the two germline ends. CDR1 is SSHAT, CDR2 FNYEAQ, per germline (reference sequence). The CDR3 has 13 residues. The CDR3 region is CASSSLSGDGYTF. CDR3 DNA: TGTGCCAGCAGCTCCCTTAGCGGTGATGGCTACACCTTC.

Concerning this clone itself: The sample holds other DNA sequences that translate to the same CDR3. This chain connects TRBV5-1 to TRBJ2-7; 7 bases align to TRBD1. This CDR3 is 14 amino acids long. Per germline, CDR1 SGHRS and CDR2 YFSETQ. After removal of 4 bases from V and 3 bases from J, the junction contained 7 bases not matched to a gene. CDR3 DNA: TGCGCCAGCAGCCCGACATCAGGGGGCTACGAGCAGTACTTC. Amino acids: CASSPTSGGYEQYF.

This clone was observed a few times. Here the CDR3 reads CASSLEEEQGRTGELFF. The CDR3 DNA is TGTGCCAGCAGCTTAGAGGAAGAGCAGGGGCGGACCGGGGAGCTGTTTTTT. This chain links TRBV12-1 with TRBJ2-2; TRBD1, the table's D call, was not compared with the DNA. TRBV12-1 is termed a pseudogene. The CDR3 length is 17 residues.

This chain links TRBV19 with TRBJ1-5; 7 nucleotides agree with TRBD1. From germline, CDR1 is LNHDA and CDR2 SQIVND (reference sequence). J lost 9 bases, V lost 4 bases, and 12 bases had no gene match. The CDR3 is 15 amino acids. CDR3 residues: CASSTLDRVQGPQHF. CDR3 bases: TGTGCCAGTAGTACGCTTGACAGGGTTCAAGGGCCCCAGCATTTT. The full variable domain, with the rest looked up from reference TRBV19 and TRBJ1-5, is DGGITQSPKYLFRKEGQNVTLSCEQNLNHDAMYWYRQDPGQGLRLIYYSQIVNDFQKGDIAEGYSVSREKKESFPLTVTSAQKNPTAFYLCASSTLDRVQGPQHFGDGTRLSIL.

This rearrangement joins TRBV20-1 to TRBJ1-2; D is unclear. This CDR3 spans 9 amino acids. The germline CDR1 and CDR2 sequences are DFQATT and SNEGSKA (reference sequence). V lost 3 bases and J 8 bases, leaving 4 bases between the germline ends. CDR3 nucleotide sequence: TGCAGTGCTAGGAGGGGCTACACCTTC. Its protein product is CSARRGYTF.

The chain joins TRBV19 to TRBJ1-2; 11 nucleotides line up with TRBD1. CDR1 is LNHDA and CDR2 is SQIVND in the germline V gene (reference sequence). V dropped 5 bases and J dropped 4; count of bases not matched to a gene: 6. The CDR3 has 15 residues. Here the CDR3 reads CASSVSGTGGYGYTF. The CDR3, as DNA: TGTGCCAGTAGTGTTTCCGGGACAGGGGGCTATGGCTACACCTTC.

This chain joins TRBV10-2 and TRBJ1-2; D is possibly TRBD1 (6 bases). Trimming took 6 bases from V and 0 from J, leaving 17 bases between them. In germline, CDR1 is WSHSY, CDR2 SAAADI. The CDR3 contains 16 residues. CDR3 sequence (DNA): TGCGCCAGCAGGGACCCAGGGGCGAACTCTAACTATGGCTACACCTTC. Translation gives CASRDPGANSNYGYTF.

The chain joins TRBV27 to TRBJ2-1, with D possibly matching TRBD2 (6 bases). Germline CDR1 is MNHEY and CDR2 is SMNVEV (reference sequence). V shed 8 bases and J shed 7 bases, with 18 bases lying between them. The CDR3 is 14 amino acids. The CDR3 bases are TGTGCCAGCCTCGGGACTTCGAGCAGAAATGAGCAGTTCTTC. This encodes CASLGTSSRNEQFF.

The CDR3 is CASSLREYYEQYF. DNA for the CDR3: TGCGCCAGCAGTCTGCGGGAGTACTACGAGCAGTACTTC. This chain connects TRBV10-2 to TRBJ2-7; TRBD2 agrees at 7 bases. The V gene end was trimmed by 5 bases and the J gene end by 3 bases; junction bases not matched to a gene: 4. CDR1 is WSHSY, CDR2 SAAADI, per germline. The CDR3 covers 13 residues.

CDR3 protein: CASSEAERLARWEQYF. The DNA of the CDR3 is TGTGCCAGCAGTGAAGCGGAACGACTAGCGCGGTGGGAGCAGTACTTC. The gene calls are TRBV6-1 and TRBJ2-7; 8 nucleotides agree with TRBD2. V lost 0 bases and J lost 7; bases outside the gene matches: 11. Germline V gives CDR1 MNHNS, CDR2 SASEGT. The CDR3 consists of 16 residues.

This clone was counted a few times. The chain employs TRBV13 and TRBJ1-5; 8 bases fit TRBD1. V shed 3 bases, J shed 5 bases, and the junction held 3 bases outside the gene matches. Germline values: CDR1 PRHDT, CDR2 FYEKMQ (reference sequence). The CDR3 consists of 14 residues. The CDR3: CASSFGQGDQPQHF. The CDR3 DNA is TGTGCCAGCAGCTTTGGACAGGGAGATCAGCCCCAGCATTTT.

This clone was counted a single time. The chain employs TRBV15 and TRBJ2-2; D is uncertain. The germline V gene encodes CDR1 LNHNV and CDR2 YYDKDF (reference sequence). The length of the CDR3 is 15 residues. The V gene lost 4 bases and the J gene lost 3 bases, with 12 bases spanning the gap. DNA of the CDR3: TGTGCCACCAGCATTGGCCCGGCGGACACCGGGGAGCTGTTTTTT. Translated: CATSIGPADTGELFF. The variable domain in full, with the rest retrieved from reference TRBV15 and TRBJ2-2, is DAMVIQNPRYQVTQFGKPVTLSCSQTLNHNVMYWYQQKSSQAPKLLFHYYDKDFNNEADTPDNFQSRRPNTSFCFLDIRSPGLGDTAMYLCATSIGPADTGELFFGEGSRLTVL.

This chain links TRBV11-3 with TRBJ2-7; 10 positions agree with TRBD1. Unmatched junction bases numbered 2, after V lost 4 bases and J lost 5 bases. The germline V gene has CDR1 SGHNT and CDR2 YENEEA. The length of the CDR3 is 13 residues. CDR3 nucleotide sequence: TGTGCCAGCAGCTCCGGGACAGGGGACGAGCAGTACTTC. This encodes CASSSGTGDEQYF.

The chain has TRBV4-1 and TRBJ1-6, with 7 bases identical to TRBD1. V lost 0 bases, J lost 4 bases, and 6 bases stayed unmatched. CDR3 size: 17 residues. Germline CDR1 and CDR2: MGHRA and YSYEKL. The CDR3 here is CASSQDEGTAYNSPLHF. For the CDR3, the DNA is TGCGCCAGCAGCCAAGATGAAGGGACAGCTTATAATTCACCCCTCCACTTT.

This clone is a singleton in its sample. This chain's CDR3 is CSVTGGTGTYEQYF. CDR3 bases: TGCAGCGTGACGGGCGGGACAGGGACCTACGAGCAGTACTTC. This sequence joins TRBV29-1 and TRBJ2-7; 9 bases are a match to TRBD1. J gave up 2 bases and V 6 bases, and 8 bases lay outside the gene matches. The CDR3 spans 14 residues. Germline CDR1 reads SQVTM; CDR2 reads ANQGSEA.

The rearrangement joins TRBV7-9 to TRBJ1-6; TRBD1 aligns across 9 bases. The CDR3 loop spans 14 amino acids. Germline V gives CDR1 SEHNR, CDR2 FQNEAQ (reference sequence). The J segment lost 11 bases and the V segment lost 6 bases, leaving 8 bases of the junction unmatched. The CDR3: CASSPGTGSTPLHF. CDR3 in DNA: TGTGCCAGCAGTCCCGGGACAGGGTCGACACCCCTCCACTTT.

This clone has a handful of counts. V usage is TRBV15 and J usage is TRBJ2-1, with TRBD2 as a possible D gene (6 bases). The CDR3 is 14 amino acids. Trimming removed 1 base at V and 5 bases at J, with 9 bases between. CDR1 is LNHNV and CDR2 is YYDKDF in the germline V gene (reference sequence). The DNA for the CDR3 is TGTGCCACCAGCAGAGTGGGACTTCACAATGAGCAGTTCTTC. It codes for CATSRVGLHNEQFF.